Each of the 12 T cell receptor beta chains below was sequenced from the same sample in a study of T cell responses to AZD1222 COVID-19 vaccine. TCRdb's table, derived via immunoSEQ multiplex PCR, lists solely in-frame clones and lacks some. Seen here are 250,000 to 300,000 clones, almost 95% observed once, and the top ten hold less than 0.6%. Sample: peripheral blood, taken 28 days after the second AZD1222 dose. The origin of the receptors is an adult who received the AZD1222 COVID-19 vaccine.

V usage is TRBV6-2 or TRBV6-3 and J usage is TRBJ2-5; no clear D. V lost 2 bases and J 5 bases, leaving 15 bases between the germline ends. Germline CDR1 is MNHEY and CDR2 is SVGEGT. The CDR3 has 15 residues. In DNA, the CDR3 is TGTGCCAGCAGTTACGGGCGCCCTTTGTCTGAGACCCAGTACTTC. It encodes CASSYGRPLSETQYF.

V gene TRBV5-4 combines with J gene TRBJ2-7; 8 nucleotides agree with TRBD1. Trimming took 1 base from V and 6 from J; bases not matched to a gene: 9. This CDR3 has 15 amino acids. The germline gives CDR1 SGHNT, CDR2 YYREEE (reference sequence). CDR3 in DNA: TGTGCCAGCAGCTTGAATCCCGGGACAGGAAGCGAGCAGTACTTC. Its protein product is CASSLNPGTGSEQYF.

The chain couples TRBV6-5 to TRBJ1-6, with a tentative D call TRBD1 (5 bases). Trimming removed 2 bases from V and 14 bases from J, with 10 bases in between. The CDR3 is made up of 12 amino acids. Germline V gene lookup returns CDR1 MNHEY and CDR2 SVGAGI. In nucleotides, the CDR3 is TGTGCCAGCAGTTACGGGGCAGGATCCCTCCACTTT. This encodes CASSYGAGSLHF.

The chain recombines TRBV18 with TRBJ1-2; D may be TRBD1 (5 bases). The CDR3 extends over 14 amino acids. Between the trimmed V and J ends, which lost 0 bases and 7 bases, there was a span of 12 bases. CDR1 is KGHSH and CDR2 is LQKENI in the germline V gene. The CDR3 is CASSPPGGVGGYTF. CDR3 nucleotides: TGTGCCAGCTCACCACCAGGAGGGGTCGGTGGCTACACCTTC.

The chain joins TRBV2 to TRBJ2-1; the D gene is possibly TRBD2 (7 bases). Germline CDR1 and CDR2: SNHLY and FYNNEI. The V end was cut by 1 base, the J end by 8 bases, with 24 bases between. This CDR3 is built from 18 residues. CDR3 sequence: CASSEGRGGGLSGDEQFF. The CDR3 nucleotides are TGTGCCAGCAGTGAAGGGCGAGGCGGGGGTCTGTCAGGGGATGAGCAGTTCTTC.

This clone was seen a single time. J is TRBJ1-2 and V is TRBV6-5; no reliable D call. The CDR3 consists of 14 residues. Between the trimmed V and J ends, which lost 4 bases and 5 bases, there was a span of 14 bases. Germline V gene sequence: CDR1 MNHEY, CDR2 SVGAGI. CDR3 DNA sequence: TGTGCCAGCAGTTCCCGGGTTGCCCTATATGGCTACACCTTC. Its protein is CASSSRVALYGYTF.

The chain joins TRBV15 to TRBJ1-2, with D perhaps matching TRBD1 (5 bases). Trimming stripped 4 bases from V and 2 bases from J, with 11 bases between. Germline V gives CDR1 LNHNV, CDR2 YYDKDF (reference sequence). The CDR3 totals 14 residues. As DNA, the CDR3 is TGTGCCACCAGCAACAGACGGGGGAACTATGGCTACACCTTC. It specifies CATSNRRGNYGYTF.

The gene calls are TRBV9 and TRBJ2-6; D not resolved. The CDR3 is made up of 15 amino acids. Germline-derived CDR1 and CDR2 are SGDLS and YYNGEE. V was trimmed by 2 bases and J by 0 bases, leaving 6 bases between them. CDR3 amino acids: CASSVQISGANVLTF. The CDR3 DNA reads TGTGCCAGCAGCGTCCAGATCTCTGGGGCCAACGTCCTGACTTTC.

V usage is TRBV7-7 and J usage is TRBJ2-6; either TRBD1 or TRBD2 may supply D (6 bases each). Trimming removed 6 bases from V and 2 bases from J, with 17 bases in between. Germline assignment: CDR1 SSHAT and CDR2 FNYEAQ (reference sequence). The CDR3 has 17 residues. This CDR3 is CASSPQLGGAGANVLTF. Written as DNA, the CDR3 is TGTGCCAGCAGTCCCCAGTTGGGGGGCGCTGGGGCCAACGTCCTGACTTTC.

This sequence joins TRBV6-5 and TRBJ1-2; no definite D call. V was shortened by 4 bases and J by 5 bases, with 17 bases between the two germline ends. This CDR3 has 15 residues. Germline-derived CDR1 and CDR2 are MNHEY and SVGAGI. The CDR3, as DNA: TGTGCCAGCAGTTCCCCCGGACTCGGCGGTTATGGCTACACCTTC. Amino acid sequence: CASSSPGLGGYGYTF.

This chain joins TRBV2 and TRBJ1-5; a weak D match, TRBD1 (6 bases). V was pared by 1 base and J by 1 base, with 11 bases between. CDR1 and CDR2 from the germline V gene are SNHLY and FYNNEI. The CDR3 is made up of 16 amino acids. The CDR3 nucleotides read TGTGCCAGCAGTGAAGGGGCAGGGGTAAGCAATCAGCCCCAGCATTTT. Residues: CASSEGAGVSNQPQHF.

The genes are TRBV7-9 and TRBJ2-2, with a tentative D call TRBD1 (6 bases). CDR1 and CDR2 (germline): SEHNR, FQNEAQ (reference sequence). Between the trimmed V and J ends, which lost 5 bases and 1 base, there was a span of 11 bases. This CDR3 has 15 amino acids. The CDR3 DNA reads as TGTGCCAGCAGCCCAGTGGACAGGAACACCGGGGAGCTGTTTTTT. Translation: CASSPVDRNTGELFF.